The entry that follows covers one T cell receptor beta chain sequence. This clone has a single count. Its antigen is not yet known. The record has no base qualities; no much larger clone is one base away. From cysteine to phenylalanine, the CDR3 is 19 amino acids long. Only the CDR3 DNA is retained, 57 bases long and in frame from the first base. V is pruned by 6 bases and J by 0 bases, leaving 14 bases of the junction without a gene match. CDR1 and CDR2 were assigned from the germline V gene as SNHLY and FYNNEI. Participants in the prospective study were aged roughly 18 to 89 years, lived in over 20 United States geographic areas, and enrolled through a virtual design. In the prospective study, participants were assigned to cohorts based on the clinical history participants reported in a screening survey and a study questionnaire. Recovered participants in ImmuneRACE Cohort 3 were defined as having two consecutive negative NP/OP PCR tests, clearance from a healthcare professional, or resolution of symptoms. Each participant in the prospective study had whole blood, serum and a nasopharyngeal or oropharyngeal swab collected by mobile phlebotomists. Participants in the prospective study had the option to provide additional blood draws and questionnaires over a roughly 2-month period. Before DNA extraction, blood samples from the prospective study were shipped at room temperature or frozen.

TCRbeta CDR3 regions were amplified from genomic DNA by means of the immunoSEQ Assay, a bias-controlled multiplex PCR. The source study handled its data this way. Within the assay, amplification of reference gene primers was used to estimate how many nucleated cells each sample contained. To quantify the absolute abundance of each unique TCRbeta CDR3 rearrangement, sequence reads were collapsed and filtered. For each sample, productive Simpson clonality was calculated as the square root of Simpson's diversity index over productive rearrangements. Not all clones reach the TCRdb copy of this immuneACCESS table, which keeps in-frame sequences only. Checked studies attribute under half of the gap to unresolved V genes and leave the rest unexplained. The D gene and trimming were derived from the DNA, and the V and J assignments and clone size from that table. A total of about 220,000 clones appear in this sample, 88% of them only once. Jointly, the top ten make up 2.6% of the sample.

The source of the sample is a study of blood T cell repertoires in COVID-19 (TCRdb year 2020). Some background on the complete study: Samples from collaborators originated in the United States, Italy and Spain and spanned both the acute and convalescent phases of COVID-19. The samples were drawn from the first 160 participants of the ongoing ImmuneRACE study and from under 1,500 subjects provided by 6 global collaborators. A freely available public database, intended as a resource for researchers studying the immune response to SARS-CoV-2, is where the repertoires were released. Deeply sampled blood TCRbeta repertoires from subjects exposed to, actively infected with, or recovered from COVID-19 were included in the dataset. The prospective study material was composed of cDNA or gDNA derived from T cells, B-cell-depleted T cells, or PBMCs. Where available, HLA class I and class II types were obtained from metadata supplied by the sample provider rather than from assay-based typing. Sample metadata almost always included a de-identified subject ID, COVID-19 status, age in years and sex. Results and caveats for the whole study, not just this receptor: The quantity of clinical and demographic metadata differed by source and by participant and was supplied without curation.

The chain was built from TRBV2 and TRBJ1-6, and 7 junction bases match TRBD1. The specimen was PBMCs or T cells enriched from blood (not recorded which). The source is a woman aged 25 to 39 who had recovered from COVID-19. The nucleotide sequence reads TGTGCCAGCAGGGACGGGACAGACTCTTGGAGCTCCTATAATTCACCCCTCCACTTT. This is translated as CASRDGTDSWSSYNSPLHF.